Shown below are 8 T cell receptor beta chains from a single sample sequenced in a study of beta chain features in type 1 diabetes. Expressed TCRB transcripts got sequenced, as all isolated RNA was reverse transcribed. TCRdb's copy holds only in-frame clones and misses some; the assay was immunoSEQ multiplex PCR. Of roughly 500,000 clones in the sample, roughly 30% were seen once. What was sequenced was naive CD4+ T cells from blood. The origin of the receptors is a man in his late teens or twenties in good health.

This clone was detected only a few times. The CDR3, as DNA: TGTGCCAGCAGCCGCGGGGGGAGCTCCTACAATGAGCAGTTCTTC. It codes for CASSRGGSSYNEQFF. The chain joins TRBV9 to TRBJ2-1, with 8 nucleotides matching TRBD2. The junction had 3 bases not matched to a gene; V was cut back by 4 bases and J by 0 bases. CDR3 length: 15 residues. Germline assignment: CDR1 SGDLS and CDR2 YYNGEE. Together with reference TRBV9 and TRBJ2-1, the CDR3 gives the full variable domain: DSGVTQTPKHLITATGQRVTLRCSPRSGDLSVYWYQQSLDQGLQFLIQYYNGEERAKGNILERFSAQQFPDLHSELNLSSLELGDSALYFCASSRGGSSYNEQFFGPGTRLTVL.

This clone was counted a few times. This sequence joins TRBV5-1 and TRBJ2-1, with 8 bases matching TRBD2. The CDR3 totals 16 residues. J was trimmed by 4 bases and V by 0 bases; bases with no gene match: 6. In germline, CDR1 is SGHRS, CDR2 YFSETQ. The DNA of the CDR3 is TGCGCCAGCAGCTTGGCTCAGGTAGCGGGGTACAATGAGCAGTTCTTC. This sequence encodes CASSLAQVAGYNEQFF.

This clone was observed a handful of times. Within the sample, other DNA sequences also encode this same CDR3. This chain joins TRBV2 and TRBJ2-3; D gene ambiguous. Germline V CDR1 and CDR2: SNHLY, FYNNEI. The V end lost 2 bases, the J end lost 4 bases, and 4 bases lay between the germline ends. CDR3 length: 12 amino acids. The CDR3 DNA reads TGTGCCAGCAGTGAAAGGGCAGATACGCAGTATTTT. It translates to CASSERADTQYF.

This clone was observed a few times. CDR3 coding DNA: TGTGCCATCAGGGGGACTAGCGGGAGTATATGGTTCTTC. Translating it yields CAIRGTSGSIWFF. The chain links TRBV10-3 to TRBJ2-1; 14 bases align to TRBD2. Germline V CDR1 and CDR2: ENHRY, SYGVKD. V trimming: 6 bases; J trimming: 15 bases; junction bases outside the gene matches: 7. The CDR3 spans 13 residues.

This clone was observed a few times. The chain links TRBV10-3 to TRBJ2-7; 7 bases are shared with TRBD1. CDR3 length equals 12 residues. Unmatched junction bases numbered 4, after V lost 7 bases and J lost 4 bases. Germline lookup yields CDR1 ENHRY and CDR2 SYGVKD. DNA of the CDR3: TGTGCCATCAAAAGGGGGCCTTACGAGCAGTACTTC. Amino acids: CAIKRGPYEQYF.

CDR3: CASSLESPAYEQFF. In DNA, the CDR3 is TGTGCCAGCAGCTTAGAGTCACCAGCGTATGAGCAGTTCTTC. V and J are TRBV7-9 and TRBJ2-1, with no clear D. From germline, CDR1 is SEHNR and CDR2 FQNEAQ (reference sequence). V lost 1 base and J 8 bases, leaving 12 bases between the germline ends. This CDR3 spans 14 amino acids.

The chain links TRBV11-2 to TRBJ1-5; D unclear. Germline V gene sequence: CDR1 SGHAT, CDR2 FQNNGV. This CDR3 is built from 13 residues. Trimming took 5 bases from V and 5 from J, leaving 10 bases between them. The CDR3 protein is CASSPQDYQPQHF. The CDR3 nucleotides read TGTGCCAGCAGCCCTCAGGACTATCAGCCCCAGCATTTT.

The chain recombines TRBV9 with TRBJ2-5, with 11 bases fitting TRBD2. The germline V gene has CDR1 SGDLS and CDR2 YYNGEE. The CDR3 is 17 residues long. The V and J ends lost 0 bases and 0 bases, in that order; junction bases with no gene match: 4. CDR3 amino acids: CASSVGASGRHQETQYF. The DNA for the CDR3 is TGTGCCAGCAGCGTAGGTGCTAGCGGGAGGCACCAAGAGACCCAGTACTTC.